The source of this T cell receptor beta chain is a study of OX40 agonist ivuxolimab in advanced cancers. As for the study more broadly: Ivuxolimab was a fully human IgG2 agonistic monoclonal antibody targeting the costimulatory receptor OX40 (CD134). Three dose-escalation patients achieved partial responses, one with hepatocellular carcinoma and two with cutaneous melanoma. Patients were allowed to have had prior anti-PD-1, anti-PD-L1 or anti-CTLA-4 therapy, and approximately 41% of the dose-escalation patients had previously received checkpoint inhibitors. The point of sequencing TCRbeta in the periphery was to test whether ivuxolimab changed TCR sequence diversity and drove clonal T-cell expansion. Among the 52 dose-escalation patients, about 20 had hepatocellular carcinoma, roughly 15 melanoma, 9 renal cell carcinoma and 9 head and neck cancer. A male proportion of nearly 85% and a mean age of 60 years, ranging from roughly 23 to 90, were recorded for the dose-escalation cohort. Intravenous ivuxolimab was administered to patients every 2 weeks at six dose levels: 0.01, 0.1, 0.3, 1.5, 3 and 10 mg/kg. The paper covers the monotherapy dose-escalation part of the phase I ivuxolimab trial, which included N ≈ 50 patients.

As for this clone: It lacks a known antigen. Base qualities are not recorded, but no much larger clone differs from it by a single base.

Study-level results and caveats: Antigen specificity was not determined for the clonally expanded peripheral T cells. Low levels of normalized T-cell clonal expansion were also seen in some patients who did not respond. After ivuxolimab, more expanded clones were found on average in CD8+ T cells than in CD4+ T cells. At doses from 0.1 to 3.0 mg/kg, clonal expansion was seen in both CD4+ and CD8+ blood T cells between baseline and week 6. In the 0.1-3.0 mg/kg groups, partial responders had among the lowest normalized peripheral clonal expansion, particularly in CD8+ T cells.

To sequence the TCRbeta CDR3 region, genomic DNA was isolated from the sorted cells. The immunoSEQ Assay was used for sequencing of TCRbeta CDR3 regions. TCRdb holds this immuneACCESS table with in-frame rearrangements only. Some clones are missing; in checked studies, unresolved V genes explain under half, and the rest has no known cause. The sample contains around 95,000 clones, 85% to 95% of them found a single time. The ten largest account for around 0.58% of the sample. Patients with autoimmune disease history or receiving systemic immunosuppression were excluded from the trial. Peripheral blood for TCR sequencing was collected from all dose cohorts at baseline, on cycle 4 day 1, and on cycle 7 day 1. The samples were drawn from a first-in-human, open-label, multicenter phase I dose-escalation trial of ivuxolimab. Adults with locally advanced or metastatic melanoma, renal cell, hepatocellular, or head and neck squamous cell carcinoma were enrolled in the trial. Before TCR sequencing, CD4+ T cells and CD8+ T cells were sorted from peripheral blood as separate populations.

The receptor's source is an adult with an advanced solid tumor such as melanoma, head and neck, liver or kidney cancer. The sample in question was CD4+ or CD8+ T cells sorted from blood, obtained in a trial of the OX40 agonist ivuxolimab.

The nucleotides read TGCGCCAGCAGCTTAATAGCTTTTTCCTACGAGCAGTACTTC. Its coded protein is CASSLIAFSYEQYF. The chain employs TRBV5-1 and TRBJ2-7; no D gene can be assigned with confidence. For CDR1 and CDR2, the germline V gene lists SGHRS and YFSETQ. From cysteine to phenylalanine, the CDR3 is 14 amino acids long. The read is trimmed to its CDR3 DNA, 42 bases read in frame from base 1. V gives up 2 bases and J gives up 1 base, and the segment between their germline ends measures 10 bases.